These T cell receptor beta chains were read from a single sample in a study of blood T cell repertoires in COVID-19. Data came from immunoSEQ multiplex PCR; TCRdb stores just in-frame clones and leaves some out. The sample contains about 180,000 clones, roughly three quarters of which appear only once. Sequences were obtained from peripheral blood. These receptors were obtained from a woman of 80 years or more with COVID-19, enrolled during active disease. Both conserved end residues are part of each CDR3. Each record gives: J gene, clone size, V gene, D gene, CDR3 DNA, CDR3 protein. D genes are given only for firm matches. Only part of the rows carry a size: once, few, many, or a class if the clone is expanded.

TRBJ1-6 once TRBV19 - TGTGCCAGTAGTATCCAGGGAGGCAATTCACCCCTCCACTTT CASSIQGGNSPLHF
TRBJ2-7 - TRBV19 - TGTGCCAGTCAGTCAGAATACTCCTACGAGCAGTACTTC CASQSEYSYEQYF
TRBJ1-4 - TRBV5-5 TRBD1 TGTGCCAGCACTACTGGGACAGTTTCAAATGAAAAACTGTTTTTT CASTTGTVSNEKLFF
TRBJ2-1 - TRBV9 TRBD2 TGTGCCAGCAGCGTAGGCCGACTAGCGGGGGGCCCCGAGCAGTTCTTC CASSVGRLAGGPEQFF
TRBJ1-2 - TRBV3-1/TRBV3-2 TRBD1 TGTGCCAGCAGCCCCCAGGGGGCACGTGGCTACACCTTC CASSPQGARGYTF
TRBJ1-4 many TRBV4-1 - TGCGCCAGCAGCCAACGTACAGGAACAACTAATGAAAAACTGTTTTTT CASSQRTGTTNEKLFF
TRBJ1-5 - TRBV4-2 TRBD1 TGTGCCAGCAGCCGGGTAAGACAGGGGAATCAGCCCCAGCATTTT CASSRVRQGNQPQHF
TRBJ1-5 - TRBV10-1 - TGCGCCAGCATAGGTCCCACCGTGGTCAGCGGGGGTCAGCCCCAGCATTTT CASIGPTVVSGGQPQHF
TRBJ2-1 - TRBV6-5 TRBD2 TGTGCCAGCAGTTATCGACTAGCGGGAGGATGGCAGTTCTTC CASSYRLAGGWQFF
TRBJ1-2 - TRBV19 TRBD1 TGTGCCAGTAGTCAGACAGGGGGCTATGGCTACACCTTC CASSQTGGYGYTF
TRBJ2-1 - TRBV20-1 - TGCAGTGCTAGAGCTAACAATGAGCAGTTCTTC CSARANNEQFF
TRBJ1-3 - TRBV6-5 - TGTGCCAGCAAGGACAGTATGGCTGGAAACACCATATATTTT CASKDSMAGNTIYF
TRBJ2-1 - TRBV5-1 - TGCGCCAGCAGCTTGACCAACAGGGACAATGAGCAGTTCTTC CASSLTNRDNEQFF
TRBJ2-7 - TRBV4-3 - TGCGCCAGCAGCCAAGGTCGGGGTTCCTACGAGCAGTACTTC CASSQGRGSYEQYF
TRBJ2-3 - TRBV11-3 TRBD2 TGTGCCAGCGCTAGCGGGAGTCGCACAGATACGCAGTATTTT CASASGSRTDTQYF
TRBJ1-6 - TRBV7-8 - TGTGCCAGCAGCTTATTTAACCTACCTCGGTCACCCCTCCACTTT CASSLFNLPRSPLHF
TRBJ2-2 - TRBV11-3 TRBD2 TGTGCCAGCAGCCGTCGACTAGCGGGGGGAAGTACGAACACCGGGGAGCTGTTTTTT CASSRRLAGGSTNTGELFF
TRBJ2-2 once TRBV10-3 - TGTGCCTTTGAGAACGACGGGGAGCTGTTTTTT CAFENDGELFF
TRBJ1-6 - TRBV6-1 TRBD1 TGTGCCAGCAGTGAAGCCCACAGGGGCTCTCCGAGGCGGTCACCCCTCCACTTT CASSEAHRGSPRRSPLHF
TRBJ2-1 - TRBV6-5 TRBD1 TGTGCCAGCAGTTACTCGACAGGGCCGACCAACAATGAGCAGTTCTTC CASSYSTGPTNNEQFF
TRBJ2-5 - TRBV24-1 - TGTGCCACTCGAGGGGGGGCACAAGAGACCCAGTACTTC CATRGGAQETQYF
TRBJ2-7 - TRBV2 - TGTGCCAGCAGTGAGGGGGGTTACTCCTACGAGCAGTACTTC CASSEGGYSYEQYF